One and the same sample provided the 6 T cell receptor beta chains below, sequenced in a study of identical twins. Via MiXCR, TCRdb re-called the 5' RACE reads, giving one row per CDR3 protein. The repertoire holds about 920,000 distinct CDR3 sequences, with roughly 12% as singletons. These same data were also listed under a study on yellow fever vaccine responses in identical twins.

Material for sequencing was PBMCs. These receptors all stem from a young woman in good health.

The chain recombines TRBV11-2 with TRBJ2-7; D unresolved. Trimming left V 5 bases short and J 2 bases short, with 13 bases between. The CDR3 consists of 14 residues. The germline V gene encodes CDR1 SGHAT and CDR2 FQNNGV. As DNA, the CDR3 is TGTGCCAGCAGCCCCTCGGAGAGGCCCTACGAGCAGTACGTC. This translates into CASSPSERPYEQYV.

V is TRBV7-9 and J is TRBJ2-1, with a possible D match to TRBD1 (5 bases). This CDR3 region has 13 residues. V lost 6 bases, J lost 8 bases, and 14 bases lay in between. Germline V gives CDR1 SEHNR, CDR2 FQNEAQ (reference sequence). This CDR3 is CASSTQGWDEQFF. The CDR3 DNA reads as TGTGCCAGCAGTACCCAGGGTTGGGATGAGCAGTTCTTC.

This clonotype was counted at least ten times. A read error may account for a junction end that differs from germline. The rearrangement joins TRBV7-7 to TRBJ2-2; D gene uncertain. CDR3 size: 11 residues. Looked up from germline, CDR1 is SSHAT and CDR2 is FNYEAQ (reference sequence). This chain's CDR3 is CASGNAGELFF. CDR3 DNA sequence: TGTGCCAGTGGGAACGCCGGGGAGCTGTTTTTT. Variable domain in full (rest from reference TRBV7-7 and TRBJ2-2): GAGVSQSPRYKVTKRGQDVTLRCDPISSHATLYWYQQALGQGPEFLTYFNYEAQPDKSGLPSDRFSAERPEGSISTLTIQRTEQRDSAMYRCASGNAGELFFGEGSRLTVL.

This chain joins TRBV6-1 and TRBJ1-2; 7 bases are a match to TRBD1. The J segment lost 5 bases and the V segment lost 5 bases, leaving 8 bases of the junction unmatched. CDR3 length: 14 residues. Looked up from germline, CDR1 is MNHNS and CDR2 is SASEGT. For the CDR3, the DNA is TGTGCCAGCAGTATCCGACAGGGCGGATATGGCTACACCTTC. It codes for CASSIRQGGYGYTF.

This clonotype was found many times. V is TRBV24-1 and J is TRBJ2-2; D unresolved. The CDR3 totals 16 residues. CDR1 KGHDR and CDR2 SFDVKD come from the germline V gene. V was shortened by 4 bases and J by 1 base, with 12 bases between the two germline ends. CDR3 loop: CATSDPKKKNTGELFF. The CDR3 bases are TGTGCCACCAGTGACCCGAAAAAAAAGAACACCGGGGAGCTGTTTTTT.

This clonotype was detected only a few times. The genes are TRBV7-9 and TRBJ1-1, with D unclear. The CDR3 spans 15 residues. V was trimmed by 6 bases and J by 6 bases, leaving 20 bases between them. Germline values: CDR1 SEHNR, CDR2 FQNEAQ (reference sequence). The CDR3 loop reads CASRRVRVLEAEAFF. DNA for the CDR3: TGTGCCAGCAGGCGTGTTCGTGTGTTAGAGGCTGAAGCTTTCTTT.